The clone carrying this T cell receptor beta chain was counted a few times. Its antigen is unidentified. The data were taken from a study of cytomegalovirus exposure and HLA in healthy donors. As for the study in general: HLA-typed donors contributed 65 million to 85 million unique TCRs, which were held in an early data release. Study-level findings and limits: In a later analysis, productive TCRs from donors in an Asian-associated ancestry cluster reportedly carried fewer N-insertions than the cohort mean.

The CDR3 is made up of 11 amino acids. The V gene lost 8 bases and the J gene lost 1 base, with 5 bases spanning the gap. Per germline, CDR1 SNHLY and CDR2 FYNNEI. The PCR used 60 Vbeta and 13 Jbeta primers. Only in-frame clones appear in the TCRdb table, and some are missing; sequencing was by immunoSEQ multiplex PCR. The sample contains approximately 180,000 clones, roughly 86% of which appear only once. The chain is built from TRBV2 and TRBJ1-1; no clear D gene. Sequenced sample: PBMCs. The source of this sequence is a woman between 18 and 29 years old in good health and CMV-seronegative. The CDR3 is CASPGNTEAFF. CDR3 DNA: TGTGCCAGCCCCGGGAACACTGAAGCTTTCTTT.